The 31 T cell receptor beta chains below come from one sample, sequenced in a study of tumor and adjacent non-tumor tissue in lung cancer. TCRbeta libraries were built with three rounds of nested PCR, modified from ARM-PCR. TCRdb re-derived calls from the multiplex PCR reads in MiXCR, one entry per CDR3 protein. The data contain roughly 45,000 distinct CDR3 sequences, less than 65% of them seen just once; the ten biggest clones take up under 50%. The template was RNA from unsorted bulk tissue. The normal lung tissue was taken more than 3 cm from the tumor edge. Input material: distant non-tumor lung tissue. These receptors all stem from a man aged 50-59 years with non-small cell lung cancer.

As regards this clonotype: A clone one base away is much larger, so this may be a read error. The gene calls are TRBV12-3 or TRBV12-4 and TRBJ2-1; D is perhaps TRBD2 (6 bases). The CDR3 consists of 12 residues. This CDR3 reads CASSLWGDDQFF. CDR3 DNA sequence: TGTGCCAGCAGTCTATGGGGGGATGATCAGTTCTTC.

The chain couples TRBV5-1 to TRBJ2-7; D call uncertain. Trimming took off 4 bases at V and 5 bases at J, with 10 bases between the two ends. The CDR3 sequence is 12 residues long. Germline CDR1 and CDR2: SGHRS and YFSETQ. The CDR3 loop is CASSLSAHEQYF. CDR3 nucleotides: TGCGCCAGCAGCCTCAGTGCCCACGAGCAGTACTTC.

The chain couples TRBV6-1 to TRBJ2-7; D remains unclear. This CDR3 is 13 amino acids long. CDR1 is MNHNS, CDR2 SASEGT, per germline. Trimming removed 4 bases from V and 7 bases from J, with 14 bases in between. The CDR3 sequence: CASSVTEEGEQYF. For the CDR3, the DNA is TGTGCCAGCAGTGTCACAGAGGAAGGGGAGCAGTACTTC.

This clonotype was recorded a few times. A much more abundant neighbour one base away suggests this may be a read error. The V and J genes are TRBV4-2 and TRBJ2-1; D is undetermined. Germline V gives CDR1 LGHNA, CDR2 YNFKEQ. The CDR3 contains 14 residues. V lost 0 bases and J 5 bases, leaving 8 bases between the germline ends. The CDR3 is CASSQDRVNNEQFF. In DNA, the CDR3 is TGTGCCAGCAGCCAAGATCGAGTAAACAATGAGCAGTTCTTC.

This clonotype has more than one count but fewer than ten. This sequence joins TRBV5-4 and TRBJ2-7; 9 bases are a match to TRBD2. This CDR3 comprises 15 residues. Germline loops: CDR1 SGHNT, CDR2 YYREEE (reference sequence). J lost 7 bases, V lost 4 bases, and 12 bases had no gene match. The CDR3 here is CASSGGRVSFYEQYF. For the CDR3, the DNA is TGTGCCAGCAGCGGCGGGAGGGTCTCTTTTTATGAGCAGTACTTC.

This clonotype was counted between two and nine times. A much larger clone is a single base away; this may be a read error. This chain uses TRBV12-3 or TRBV12-4 with TRBJ1-5; D perhaps matches TRBD1 (6 bases). The J call may be in error: the DNA end matches TRBJ2-3 better. The CDR3 covers 14 residues. This CDR3 reads CASSPGARGQPQYF. Written as DNA, the CDR3 is TGTGCCAGCAGCCCAGGGGCCCGGGGTCAGCCCCAGTATTTT.

This clonotype has a count of ten or more. J is TRBJ2-1 and V is TRBV7-9; 8 bases align to TRBD2. The V gene end was trimmed by 2 bases and the J gene end by 3 bases; junction bases not matched to a gene: 9. Per the germline V gene, CDR1 is SEHNR and CDR2 is FQNEAQ (reference sequence). The CDR3 totals 17 residues. CDR3 loop: CASSLRRVAGFYNEQFF. The DNA of the CDR3 is TGTGCCAGCAGCTTACGTAGAGTAGCGGGATTCTACAATGAGCAGTTCTTC.

Details on this clonotype: It is likely a read error, because the conserved phenylalanine at the end of the CDR3 is missing. The CDR3 loop is CASSTQGEAFI. The CDR3 bases are TGTGCCAGCAGTACACAGGGCGAGGCTTTCATT. The chain couples TRBV19 to TRBJ1-1, with D possibly being TRBD1 (6 bases). The CDR3 contains 11 residues. Germline CDR1 reads LNHDA; CDR2 reads SQIVND (reference sequence).

Concerning this clonotype itself: The CDR3 does not close with the conserved phenylalanine or tryptophan, likely indicating a read error. The rearrangement joins TRBV29-1 to TRBJ2-3; D perhaps matches TRBD2 (5 bases). The V gene's germline CDR1 is SQVTM and CDR2 ANQGSEA. CDR3 length: 13 amino acids. CDR3 sequence reads: CSVAGSKRDTQYL. The CDR3 DNA is TGTAGCGTTGCAGGCTCCAAGAGGGATACACAGTATCTT.

As to this clonotype: One end of the junction does not line up with germline, which may come from a read error. This rearrangement joins TRBV28 to TRBJ2-7, with D unclear. The CDR3 spans 14 residues. Germline V CDR1 and CDR2: MDHEN, SYDVKM. The CDR3 here is CASSLVEIGYEQCF. Written as DNA, the CDR3 is TGTGCCAGCAGTTTAGTGGAAATTGGCTACGAGCAGTGCTTC.

In regard to this clonotype: One end of the junction is discordant with germline, which a read error may explain. CDR3 residues: CASSLQGARTEVFF. CDR3 coding DNA: TGTGCCAGTAGCTTACAGGGGGCGCGTACTGAAGTTTTCTTT. This rearrangement joins TRBV11-1 to TRBJ1-1, with TRBD1 matching 9 bases. The germline V gene encodes CDR1 SGHAT and CDR2 FQDESV (reference sequence). The CDR3 consists of 14 residues.

The chain joins TRBV30 to TRBJ2-1, with 7 bases fitting TRBD1. Unmatched junction bases numbered 12, after V lost 4 bases and J lost 9 bases. Germline CDR1 reads GTSNPN; CDR2 reads SVGIG (reference sequence). This CDR3 has 14 residues. The CDR3, as DNA: TGTGCCTGGAAATTTCAGGGGGTGGGTATTGAGCAGTTCTTC. Amino acid sequence: CAWKFQGVGIEQFF. Together with reference TRBV30 and TRBJ2-1, the CDR3 gives the full variable domain: SQTIHQWPATLVQPVGSPLSLECTVEGTSNPNLYWYRQAAGRGLQLLFYSVGIGQISSEVPQNLSASRPQDRQFILSSKKLLLSDSGFYLCAWKFQGVGIEQFFGPGTRLTVL.

As for this clonotype: At one boundary the junction diverges from the germline segment, which might be a read error. The V and J genes are TRBV5-4 and TRBJ2-7; TRBD2 aligns across 9 bases. Germline V lookup: CDR1 SGHNT, CDR2 YYREEE (reference sequence). This CDR3 comprises 17 residues. The CDR3 DNA reads as TGTGCCAGTAGCGTCGGGGGCTTAGCGGGAGATGCACACGAGCAGTATTTC. Amino acids: CASSVGGLAGDAHEQYF.

The chain couples TRBV20-1 to TRBJ2-1; the D is unclear. The CDR3 runs to 15 residues. Germline V lookup: CDR1 DFQATT, CDR2 SNEGSKA (reference sequence). Trimming removed 0 bases from V and 9 bases from J, with 18 bases in between. In DNA form, the CDR3 reads TGCAGTGCTAGAGACGGCAGAGTTACGGATGGTGAGCAGTTCTTC. Protein product: CSARDGRVTDGEQFF.

In regard to this clonotype: This may be a read error: a much more frequent sequence differs by one nucleotide. The gene calls are TRBV5-4 and TRBJ2-3, with unresolved D. Germline V gene data show CDR1 as SGHNT and CDR2 as YYREEE (reference sequence). V gave up 4 bases and J gave up 6 bases, with 9 bases separating them. CDR3 length: 12 residues. The CDR3 protein is CASSPTVDTQYF. CDR3 sequence (DNA): TGTGCCAGCAGCCCGACCGTGGATACGCAGTATTTT.

As concerns this clonotype: A much bigger clone sits one base away, suggesting this may be a read error. The chain couples TRBV2 to TRBJ2-5; 8 nucleotides match TRBD1. The germline gives CDR1 SNHLY, CDR2 FYNNEI. The CDR3 totals 14 residues. CDR3 DNA sequence: TGTGCCAACAGTACGACAGGGGTCGTGGAGACCCAGTACTTC. This codes for CANSTTGVVETQYF.

As regards this clonotype: A read error may explain this, as a much larger clone is one base away. This chain links TRBV18 with TRBJ1-1; 8 positions match TRBD1. Germline lookup yields CDR1 KGHSH and CDR2 LQKENI. CDR3 length: 14 residues. V lost 7 bases to trimming and J lost 7 bases; unmatched junction nucleotides: 11. The CDR3 spells CASLAGQGKGEAFF. CDR3 in DNA: TGTGCCAGCTTAGCCGGACAGGGAAAAGGTGAAGCTTTCTTT.

A note on this clonotype: Because the CDR3 is missing its conserved closing phenylalanine or tryptophan, this is likely a read error. The chain joins TRBV6-6 to TRBJ2-7; 8 bases agree with TRBD2. Germline V gives CDR1 MNHNY, CDR2 SVGAGI (reference sequence). The CDR3 loop spans 17 amino acids. In DNA, the CDR3 is TGTGCCAGCAGCCCCAACAGCGGGAGCCCCAACTCCCACGAGCAGTACTTA. Translation gives CASSPNSGSPNSHEQYL.

This clonotype has a handful of counts. CDR3 residues: CASSLGRGGGEQFF. The DNA for the CDR3 is TGTGCCAGCAGCTTGGGTCGAGGGGGGGGTGAGCAGTTCTTC. J is TRBJ2-1 and V is TRBV11-3; D might be TRBD2 (7 bases). The CDR3 consists of 14 residues. The germline V and J ends were trimmed by 3 bases and 9 bases, with 15 bases remaining between them. From germline, CDR1 is SGHNT and CDR2 YENEEA.

The sample holds many counts of this clonotype. V usage is TRBV28 and J usage is TRBJ2-3, with 7 positions matching TRBD1. V shed 2 bases and J 0 bases; nucleotides not matched to a gene: 8. Germline V gives CDR1 MDHEN, CDR2 SYDVKM. The CDR3 is 17 amino acids. This chain's CDR3 is CASSLGTTGWSTDTQYF. The CDR3 region has the DNA TGTGCCAGCAGTTTAGGGACGACAGGGTGGAGCACAGATACGCAGTATTTT. The variable domain in full, with the rest retrieved from reference TRBV28 and TRBJ2-3, is DVKVTQSSRYLVKRTGEKVFLECVQDMDHENMFWYRQDPGLGLRLIYFSYDVKMKEKGDIPEGYSVSREKKERFSLILESASTNQTSMYLCASSLGTTGWSTDTQYFGPGTRLTVL.

The chain joins TRBV11-2 to TRBJ2-2; possible D gene TRBD1, 6 bases. V was trimmed by 8 bases and J by 12 bases, leaving 28 bases between them. Looked up from germline, CDR1 is SGHAT and CDR2 is FQNNGV. There are 16 residues in the CDR3. CDR3 nucleotide sequence: TGTGCCAGCGTGGGTGAATCGGGATGGAACACAGGGCAGCTGTTTTTT. Translation gives CASVGESGWNTGQLFF.

The chain is built from TRBV11-1 and TRBJ2-7, with D maybe TRBD2 (5 bases). There are 12 residues in the CDR3. Germline values: CDR1 SGHAT, CDR2 FQDESV (reference sequence). V lost 9 bases and J lost 4, with 13 bases in between. For the CDR3, the DNA is TGTGCCAGGAGCACCAGAGGGTACGAGCAGTACTTC. Its translation: CARSTRGYEQYF.

This clonotype occurred a few times. With a much larger clone just one base away, this may be a read error. The chain carries TRBV5-6 and TRBJ2-7; D is undetermined. The CDR3 loop spans 11 amino acids. The V gene's germline CDR1 is SGHDT and CDR2 YYEEEE. The DNA of the CDR3 is TGTGCCAGCAACTTGGTCTACGAGCAGTACTTC. Its translation is CASNLVYEQYF. Complete variable domain (other parts from reference TRBV5-6 and TRBJ2-7): DAGVTQSPTHLIKTRGQQVTLRCSPKSGHDTVSWYQQALGQGPQFIFQYYEEEERQRGNFPDRFSGHQFPNYSSELNVNALLLGDSALYLCASNLVYEQYFGPGTRLTVT.

This clonotype was detected ten times or more. The chain employs TRBV28 and TRBJ2-7; weak D call: TRBD1 (6 bases). Germline CDR1 MDHEN, CDR2 SYDVKM. The CDR3 runs 16 residues. V was trimmed by 5 bases and J by 0 bases, leaving 17 bases between them. The CDR3 here is CASSPRLGASSYEQYF. The CDR3 nucleotides are TGTGCCAGCAGTCCCCGGCTGGGGGCGAGCTCCTACGAGCAGTACTTC.

This clonotype has a handful of counts. The V gene is TRBV28, the J gene TRBJ2-7; 15 bases agree with TRBD2. This CDR3 comprises 19 residues. The V and J ends lost 6 bases and 6 bases, in that order; junction bases with no gene match: 18. Per the germline V gene, CDR1 is MDHEN and CDR2 is SYDVKM. This CDR3 reads CASSILGLAGGKAYGEQYF. The CDR3 nucleotides are TGTGCCAGCAGCATATTGGGACTAGCGGGAGGAAAGGCATATGGCGAGCAGTACTTC.

The sample holds many counts of this clonotype. The gene calls are TRBV6-5 and TRBJ2-7, with D possibly being TRBD1 (5 bases). The CDR3 consists of 14 residues. Looked up from germline, CDR1 is MNHEY and CDR2 is SVGAGI. Trimming pared 4 bases from V and 1 base from J, leaving 11 bases between. The CDR3 here is CASSSNTGSYEQYF. CDR3 nucleotide sequence: TGTGCCAGCAGTTCGAACACAGGTTCCTACGAGCAGTACTTC.

This clonotype ranks as medium-sized. This chain links TRBV29-1 with TRBJ2-7, with TRBD2 as a possible D gene (6 bases). Trimming stripped 7 bases from V and 6 bases from J, with 16 bases between. CDR1 and CDR2 from the germline V gene are SQVTM and ANQGSEA. This CDR3 has 12 residues. The CDR3 sequence: CSAGTGDGEQYF. DNA for the CDR3: TGCAGCGCTGGGACGGGGGATGGCGAGCAGTACTTC.

Many counts were recorded for this clonotype. The genes are TRBV6-1 and TRBJ2-1, with D unclear. Per the germline V gene, CDR1 is MNHNS and CDR2 is SASEGT. Trimming took off 4 bases at V and 5 bases at J, with 3 bases between the two ends. This CDR3 has 11 amino acids. Here the CDR3 reads CASSANNEQFF. For the CDR3, the DNA is TGTGCCAGCAGTGCCAACAATGAGCAGTTCTTC.

This clonotype was seen repeatedly, ten times or more. The genes are TRBV6-4 and TRBJ2-3, with D hard to call. Per the germline V gene, CDR1 is MRHNA and CDR2 is SNTAGT. The CDR3 consists of 14 residues. V was shortened by 0 bases and J by 0 bases, with 4 bases between the two germline ends. CDR3 sequence: CASSDSGSTDTQYF. The CDR3 nucleotides are TGTGCCAGCAGTGACTCGGGCAGCACAGATACGCAGTATTTT.

In the case of this clonotype: A much larger clone differs by one base, so this may be a read error. The rearrangement joins TRBV12-3 or TRBV12-4 to TRBJ2-7; D call uncertain. This CDR3 has 11 residues. CDR3 bases: TGTACCAGCAGTTTACGAGACGAGCAGTACTTC. This sequence encodes CTSSLRDEQYF.

The sample holds a few counts of this clonotype. Just one base apart from a much larger clone, this may be a read error. The J gene is TRBJ2-7, the V gene TRBV7-9; D may be TRBD2 (5 bases). The CDR3 covers 12 residues. CDR1 SEHNR and CDR2 FQNEAQ come from the germline V gene (reference sequence). The CDR3 loop reads CTSRLDFYEQYF. The CDR3 nucleotides are TGTACCAGCAGGTTGGACTTTTACGAGCAGTACTTC.